This paragraph reports one T cell receptor beta chain. Its antigen is still unknown. The sample is drawn from a study of shared clonotypes between healthy human individuals. Looking at the study overall: CD4 naive and memory got three plates each, CD8 naive two, CD8 memory one.

Findings of the study overall: Limitation of the genetic and exposure-history diversity represented came from the few donors.

This CDR3 region has 15 residues. V lost 4 bases to trimming and J lost 6 bases, with 18 bases between them. The germline gives CDR1 SGHAT, CDR2 FQNNGV. Clones were read by immunoSEQ multiplex PCR, and TCRdb kept only the in-frame ones, dropping some. The top ten hold approximately 0.06% of the sample, which has more than 400,000 clones, about 95% seen once. The chain couples TRBV11-2 to TRBJ1-2, with D possibly matching TRBD1 (5 bases). Sequenced sample: naive CD4+ T cells sorted from blood. The subset: CD45RA+ positively selected. The sequence was collected from a woman in her thirties in good health. The CDR3 is CASSSLEGPPHGYTF. The CDR3 DNA reads as TGTGCCAGCAGCTCCTTAGAGGGACCTCCCCATGGCTACACCTTC.